This TCR beta chain was sequenced during a study of identical twins (dated by TCRdb to about 2016). A note on the overall study: TCR alpha and beta repertoires from monozygotic twins, unrelated adults of various ages and cord blood were deep-sequenced to test whether fetal clonotypes persist. Replicate twin experiments were performed at different times using different library preparation protocols to rule out contamination. The investigation overall reported the following: Out-of-frame TCR alpha sharing in monozygotic twins was systematically underestimated by recombination models, whereas sharing between unrelated individuals was in agreement with the recombination models. Because the same donors could not be followed over many years, the conclusions relied on cross-sectional statistical analysis. Invariant T cells such as MAIT and iNKT could partly confound zero-insertion analyses, though diverse VJ usage argued against this for most clonotypes. Compared with coincidental sharing between unrelated individuals, an excess of low generation-probability sequences was observed among out-of-frame TCR alpha sequences shared between twins. In beta out-of-frame sequences, excess twin sharing was weaker, because having fewer shared sequences lowered the signal-to-noise ratio. Abundant cord blood beta clonotypes carried fewer insertions; young adult naive repertoires showed a weaker similar trend, while memory repertoires showed none.

Including cysteine and phenylalanine, the CDR3 has 15 amino acids. The kept DNA is CDR3 alone, 45 bases in frame from the first base. At the junction V is shortened by 0 bases and J by 1 base, with 10 bases in between. From the germline V gene, CDR1 is SGHRS and CDR2 is YFSETQ. Every donor was a healthy Caucasian. The twin cohort consisted of three pairs of female monozygotic twins, all aged roughly 18 to 29 years. Peripheral blood mononuclear cells were used as the source from which RNA for TCR libraries was isolated. The method was 5' RACE. Data came from an Illumina HiSeq 2000. Template switching added a universal primer binding site, and the final cDNA carried a unique molecular identifier that allowed TCR cDNA molecules to be counted accurately. Specific primers in the conserved constant-segment region were used to synthesize first-strand cDNA for the TCR alpha and beta chains. Each cDNA library was double barcoded, with a SMART-Mk sample barcode plus Illumina barcodes, to control for contamination. TruSeq adapter sequences and Illumina sample barcodes were added in two successive PCR steps. TCR alpha and beta cDNA libraries were sequenced on the Illumina HiSeq platform with custom primers. Regarding the original processing steps: Raw reads were processed with MiGEC to extract unique molecular identifiers, and MiXCR was used to determine CDR3 positions. Recombination models were inferred per individual with the repgenHMM and IGoR tools using an EM algorithm. Shared clonotype analysis was performed with the tcR package in R, normalizing sharing by the product of cloneset sizes. To study raw recombination without the effects of thymic and clonal selection, out-of-frame nonproductive sequences were analyzed. Through fastp at Q25 and MiXCR, TCRdb rebuilt clones from the public reads, retaining in-frame beta chains. Every distinct CDR3 protein forms one entry, paired with its most common genes and DNA. TCRdb, not the original authors, processed these V and J calls. For this sample the table gives 500,000 to 700,000 distinct CDR3 sequences, of which roughly 7.1% were detected only once. Approximately 1.5% of the sample is held by the ten biggest clonotypes.

In its sample, this clonotype was seen a few times. It has no known antigen specificity. Base-call qualities are not available, and no considerably larger clone is one nucleotide away. These same data were also listed under a study on yellow fever vaccine responses in identical twins. As that second paper reports: The authors reported that the T cell response to vaccination in identical twins appeared partly convergent and partly personalized. Focusing on identical twins, the study followed the T cell clones that responded to the vaccine, and did so with precision.

The TCR was taken from a woman aged 18-30 years in good health. The rearrangement joined TRBV5-1 to TRBJ2-5; a tentative D match to TRBD2 spans 5 bases. The sample comprised PBMCs. The CDR3 protein sequence reads: CASSLGGQTQETQYF. The nucleotide sequence reads TGCGCCAGCAGCTTGGGAGGGCAGACCCAAGAGACCCAGTACTTC.